This TCR beta chain was identified during a study of cytomegalovirus exposure and HLA in healthy donors. The PCR ran on 60 Vbeta and 13 Jbeta primers. Clones were read by immunoSEQ multiplex PCR, and TCRdb kept only the in-frame ones, dropping some. The sample yields 210,000 or so clones, around 89% seen once. The TCR originated in a woman between 18 and 29 years old in good health and CMV-seronegative. Sequencing was done on a sample of PBMCs.

DNA for the CDR3: TGTGCCAGCAGCCCAAGTCTAATCCAAGAGACCCAGTACTTC. It translates to CASSPSLIQETQYF. V usage is TRBV9 and J usage is TRBJ2-5; D call uncertain. Per the germline V gene, CDR1 is SGDLS and CDR2 is YYNGEE. This CDR3 region has 14 residues. Trimming removed 4 bases from V and 1 base from J, with 11 bases in between.